This is a list of T cell receptor beta chains from one sample in a study of cytomegalovirus exposure and HLA in healthy donors. Produced via immunoSEQ multiplex PCR; TCRdb's table is partial and in-frame only. The sample holds roughly 130,000 clones; around three quarters are singletons and the top ten take less than 3%. The source material was PBMCs. The source of these receptors is a man younger than 40 in good health and CMV-seronegative. The CDR3 runs from the conserved cysteine through the conserved F or W. D genes are given only for firm matches. Rows may omit the clone size; those that give it use once, few, many or a size class.

clone_size | cdr3_length | j_call | d_call | v_call | cdr3_nt | cdr3_aa
NA | 13 | TRBJ1-2 | TRBD1 | TRBV6-5 | TGTGCCAGCAGGGAAACAGGGGCCTATGGCTACACCTTC | CASRETGAYGYTF
NA | 15 | TRBJ2-3 | NA | TRBV6-4 | TGTGCCAGCAGTGACACCGGACAATTCACAGATACGCAGTATTTT | CASSDTGQFTDTQYF
NA | 15 | TRBJ2-2 | TRBD2 | TRBV10-2 | TGCGCCAGCAGTGGCCTAGCGGGAGAACCCGGGGAGCTGTTTTTT | CASSGLAGEPGELFF
NA | 13 | TRBJ2-7 | TRBD1 | TRBV27 | TGTGCCAGCAGCCCGGGACAGGACTACGAGCAGTACTTC | CASSPGQDYEQYF
NA | 16 | TRBJ2-7 | TRBD1 | TRBV5-6 | TGTGCCAGCAGCATCCTTCTACAGGGGGCCCCCTACGAGCAGTACTTC | CASSILLQGAPYEQYF
few | 13 | TRBJ2-1 | TRBD1 | TRBV5-6 | TGTGCCAGCAGCTTTGGGACAGGGGATGAGCAGTTCTTC | CASSFGTGDEQFF
NA | 14 | TRBJ2-7 | NA | TRBV10-3 | TGTGCCATCAATACCCCGGGACTGAACTACGAGCAGTACTTC | CAINTPGLNYEQYF
NA | 14 | TRBJ1-1 | NA | TRBV9 | TGTGCCAGCAGCGTTCGACTGAAGAACACTGAAGCTTTCTTT | CASSVRLKNTEAFF
NA | 12 | TRBJ1-2 | NA | TRBV28 | TGTGCCAGCAGAGAGGACACAAGGGGCTACACCTTC | CASREDTRGYTF
NA | 16 | TRBJ2-5 | TRBD2 | TRBV7-9 | TGTGCCAGCAGCGAGGGACTAGCGGGAGTCCCGGAGACCCAGTACTTC | CASSEGLAGVPETQYF
few | 13 | TRBJ1-1 | NA | TRBV29-1 | TGCAGCGCCGGAACAGGGTCTCTCACTGAAGCTTTCTTT | CSAGTGSLTEAFF
NA | 17 | TRBJ2-7 | NA | TRBV14 | TGTGCCAGCAGCCAAGTTAGCGCGGGGACCGCTTTGGGCGAGCAGTACTTC | CASSQVSAGTALGEQYF
once | 15 | TRBJ1-2 | NA | TRBV15 | TGTGCCACCAGCAGAGCGATGCAGGGAACCTATGGCTACACCTTC | CATSRAMQGTYGYTF
NA | 15 | TRBJ2-4 | TRBD2 | TRBV6-5 | TGTGCCAGCAGGACTCATAGCGGGAGCGGTAACATTCAGTACTTC | CASRTHSGSGNIQYF
NA | 14 | TRBJ2-3 | TRBD2 | TRBV5-1 | TGCGCCAGCAGCCTCGGACTAGCGGTAGATACGCAGTATTTT | CASSLGLAVDTQYF
many | 15 | TRBJ2-7 | NA | TRBV4-1 | TGCGCCAGCAGCCAGGGTCCAGGCAGCTCCTACGAGCAGTACTTC | CASSQGPGSSYEQYF
NA | 14 | TRBJ1-2 | TRBD1 | TRBV5-6 | TGTGCCAGCAGCTTGGCTCAGGGGGAAGGTCGTTGCACCTTC | CASSLAQGEGRCTF
NA | 15 | TRBJ1-1 | NA | TRBV4-1 | TGCGCCAGCAGCCAACAACAGGGTATGAACACTGAAGCTTTCTTT | CASSQQQGMNTEAFF
NA | 13 | TRBJ1-1 | NA | TRBV2 | TGTGCCAGCAGTGGACAGGTTAACACTGAAGCTTTCTTT | CASSGQVNTEAFF
NA | 14 | TRBJ2-7 | TRBD1 | TRBV9 | TGTGCCAGCAGCGTAGGGCAGGGGGCCCCCGAGCAGTACTTC | CASSVGQGAPEQYF
NA | 13 | TRBJ2-5 | TRBD1 | TRBV19 | TGTGCCAAAGGGACAGGGGCGGTGGAGACCCAGTACTTC | CAKGTGAVETQYF
NA | 16 | TRBJ1-2 | NA | TRBV7-9 | TGTTCCAGCAGCTTTGGGGAAGGAGGTCCGAACTATGGCTACACCTTC | CSSSFGEGGPNYGYTF
NA | 15 | TRBJ2-7 | TRBD1 | TRBV27 | TGTGCCAGCAGTGCCCGGGACAGGGGCATCAACGAGCAGTACTTC | CASSARDRGINEQYF
NA | 13 | TRBJ2-1 | NA | TRBV5-1 | TGCGCCAGCAGCTTTTTAGTAAACAATGAGCAGTTCTTC | CASSFLVNNEQFF
NA | 12 | TRBJ2-7 | NA | TRBV12-5 | TGTGCTAGTGGTTTGCAGGAGGACGAGCAGTACTTC | CASGLQEDEQYF
NA | 15 | TRBJ1-2 | NA | TRBV19 | TGTGCCAGTAGTATAGATACCAGGGATTCCTATGGCTACACCTTC | CASSIDTRDSYGYTF
NA | 14 | TRBJ1-2 | TRBD1 | TRBV6-5 | TGTGCCAGCAGTAACGGACAGGGGGCTGCTGGCTACCCCTTC | CASSNGQGAAGYPF
NA | 12 | TRBJ2-7 | NA | TRBV6-6 | TGTGCCAGCAGCCCGACAGTCTACGAGCAGTACTTC | CASSPTVYEQYF